The 5 T cell receptor beta chains below come from one sample, sequenced in a study of T cells in Graves' hyperthyroidism and ophthalmopathy. Amplification yielded TCR beta CDR3 regions, with RNA transcripts as the source. The HTBI primer set was used in a first-round RT-PCR of the TCR CDR3. TCRdb independently ran MiXCR on the multiplex PCR reads; one entry per CDR3 protein. This sample has approximately 590,000 distinct CDR3 sequences, with roughly 50% found just once. Material for sequencing was peripheral blood or thyroid tissue (not recorded which). Receptors originate from a woman between 18 and 29 years old with Graves' hyperthyroidism.

This clonotype was counted a few times. This sequence joins TRBV5-1 and TRBJ1-6; 9 nucleotides match TRBD1. Germline CDR1 SGHRS, CDR2 YFSETQ. This CDR3 is built from 15 residues. Trimming removed 1 base from V and 7 bases from J; junction bases left unmatched: 3. CDR3 protein: CASSLQQGANSPLHF. The CDR3 DNA sequence: TGCGCCAGCAGCTTGCAACAGGGGGCGAATTCACCCCTCCACTTT.

This clonotype was observed once. The chain combines TRBV15 with TRBJ1-5, with 7 bases that match TRBD1. V shed 5 bases, J shed 0 bases, and the junction held 13 bases outside the gene matches. The CDR3 extends over 18 amino acids. Germline CDR1 reads LNHNV; CDR2 reads YYDKDF (reference sequence). The CDR3: CATSLTLRQGYSNQPQHF. The CDR3 DNA reads as TGTGCCACCAGCCTAACCCTTCGACAGGGATATAGCAATCAGCCCCAGCATTTT. The full variable domain, its missing parts supplied by reference TRBV15 and TRBJ1-5, is DAMVIQNPRYQVTQFGKPVTLSCSQTLNHNVMYWYQQKSSQAPKLLFHYYDKDFNNEADTPDNFQSRRPNTSFCFLDIRSPGLGDTAMYLCATSLTLRQGYSNQPQHFGDGTRLSIL.

Note on this clonotype: Compared with germline, one end of the junction differs, possibly owing to a read error. V and J are TRBV25-1 and TRBJ1-2; the match to TRBD1 covers 7 bases. Germline V gene sequence: CDR1 MGHDK, CDR2 SYGVNS. The CDR3 sequence is 15 residues long. CDR3 region: CVSSRPGTAQYGYTF. DNA for the CDR3: TGTGTCAGCAGCCGCCCCGGGACAGCACAATATGGCTACACCTTC.

This chain joins TRBV13 and TRBJ1-1, with 8 positions matching TRBD1. The CDR3 is 16 residues long. Germline V lookup: CDR1 PRHDT, CDR2 FYEKMQ (reference sequence). V was clipped by 5 bases and J by 11 bases; unmatched bases: 19. The CDR3 is CASSDMGQVKWKWAFF. The CDR3 nucleotides read TGTGCCAGCAGCGATATGGGACAGGTTAAATGGAAGTGGGCTTTCTTT. Together with reference TRBV13 and TRBJ1-1, the CDR3 gives the full variable domain: AAGVIQSPRHLIKEKRETATLKCYPIPRHDTVYWYQQGPGQDPQFLISFYEKMQSDKGSIPDRFSAQQFSDYHSELNMSSLELGDSALYFCASSDMGQVKWKWAFFGQGTRLTVV.

Notes on this clonotype: This CDR3 fails to terminate in the conserved phenylalanine or tryptophan, so it likely reflects a read error. The DNA is left out, because the CDR3 cannot be placed on it with certainty; the CDR3 is given as TCRdb lists it. The V call is TRBV11-1, the J call TRBJ1-1; the table calls TRBD1, which could not be checked here. The germline gives CDR1 SGHAT, CDR2 FQDESV (reference sequence). The CDR3 has 11 amino acids, counting both end residues. The CDR3 sequence: CASSFTGTANY.